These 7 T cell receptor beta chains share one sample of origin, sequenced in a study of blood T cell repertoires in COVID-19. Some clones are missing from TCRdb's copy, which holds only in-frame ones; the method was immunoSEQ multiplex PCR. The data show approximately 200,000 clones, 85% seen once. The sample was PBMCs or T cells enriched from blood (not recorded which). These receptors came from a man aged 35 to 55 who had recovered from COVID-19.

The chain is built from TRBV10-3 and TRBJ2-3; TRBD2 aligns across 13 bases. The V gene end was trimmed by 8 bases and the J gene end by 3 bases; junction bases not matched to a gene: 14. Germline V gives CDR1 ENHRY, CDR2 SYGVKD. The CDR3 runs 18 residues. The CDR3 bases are TGTGCCATCGGTTCCTCCGGGACTAGCGGGATAGCGACAGATACGCAGTATTTT. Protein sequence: CAIGSSGTSGIATDTQYF.

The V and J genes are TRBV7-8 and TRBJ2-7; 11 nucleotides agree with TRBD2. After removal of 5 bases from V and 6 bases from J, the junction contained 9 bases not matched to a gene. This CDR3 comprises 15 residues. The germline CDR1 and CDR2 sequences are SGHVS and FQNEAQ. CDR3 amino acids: CASSIATSGTGEQYF. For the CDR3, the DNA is TGTGCCAGCAGCATTGCGACTAGCGGGACGGGCGAGCAGTACTTC.

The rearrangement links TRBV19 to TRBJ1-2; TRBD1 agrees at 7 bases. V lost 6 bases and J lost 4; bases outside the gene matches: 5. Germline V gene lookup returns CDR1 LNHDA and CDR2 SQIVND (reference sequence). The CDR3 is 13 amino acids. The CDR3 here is CASSPGQRYGYTF. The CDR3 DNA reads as TGTGCCAGTAGCCCGGGACAGCGCTATGGCTACACCTTC.

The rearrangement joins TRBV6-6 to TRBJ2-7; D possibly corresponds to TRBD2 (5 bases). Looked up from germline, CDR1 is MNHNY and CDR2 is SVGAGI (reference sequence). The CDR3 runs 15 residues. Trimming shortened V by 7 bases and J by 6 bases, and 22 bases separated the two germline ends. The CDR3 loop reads CASTIRLAGASEQYF. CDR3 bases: TGTGCCAGCACGATTCGGCTAGCTGGAGCCAGCGAGCAGTACTTC.

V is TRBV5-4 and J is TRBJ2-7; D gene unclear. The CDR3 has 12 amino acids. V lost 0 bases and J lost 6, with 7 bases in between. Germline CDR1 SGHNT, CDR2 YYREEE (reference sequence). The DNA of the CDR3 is TGTGCCAGCAGCTTGGACCACACCGAGCAGTACTTC. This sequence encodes CASSLDHTEQYF.

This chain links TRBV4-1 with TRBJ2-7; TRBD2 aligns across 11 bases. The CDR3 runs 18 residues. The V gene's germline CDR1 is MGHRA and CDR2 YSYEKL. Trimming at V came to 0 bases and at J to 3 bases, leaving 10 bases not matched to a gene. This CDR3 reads CASSQEIALAGGNYEQYF. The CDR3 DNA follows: TGCGCCAGCAGCCAAGAAATAGCTCTAGCGGGAGGAAACTACGAGCAGTACTTC.

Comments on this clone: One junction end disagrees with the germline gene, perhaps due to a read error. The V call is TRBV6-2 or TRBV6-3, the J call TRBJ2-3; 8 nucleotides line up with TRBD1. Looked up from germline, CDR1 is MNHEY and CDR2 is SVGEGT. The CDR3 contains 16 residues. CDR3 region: CASSYSRTGSKDTQYF. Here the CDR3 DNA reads TGTGCCAGCAGTTACTCGAGGACAGGGAGCAAAGATACGCAGTATTTT.